This passage covers 31 T cell receptor beta chains from one sample sequenced in a study of graft-versus-host responses after intestinal transplantation. For these receptors, no antigen is known. Generated by immunoSEQ multiplex PCR, the TCRdb table keeps only in-frame clones and is missing some. The sample contains 96,000 or so clones, about 90% of which appear only once. The sample in question was unstimulated CD4+ T cells sorted from spleen or lymph node cells, obtained before intestinal transplant. The receptors come from a human donor who received an intestinal transplant.

CDR3 DNA: TGCGCCAGCAGCTTGTCAGGGACAGGGCCCACTGAAGCTTTCTTT. It codes for CASSLSGTGPTEAFF. The chain couples TRBV5-1 to TRBJ1-1, with 9 nucleotides matching TRBD1. V shed 1 base, J shed 4 bases, and the junction held 5 bases outside the gene matches. The CDR3 sequence is 15 residues long. Germline V gene data show CDR1 as SGHRS and CDR2 as YFSETQ.

The rearrangement joins TRBV4-2 to TRBJ2-7, with TRBD2 matching over 9 bases. The CDR3 contains 16 residues. Germline lookup yields CDR1 LGHNA and CDR2 YNFKEQ. V shed 1 base, J shed 3 bases, and the junction held 7 bases outside the gene matches. DNA of the CDR3: TGTGCCAGCAGCCAAGCAAAGCTAGCGGGACACTACGAGCAGTACTTC. Its translation: CASSQAKLAGHYEQYF.

The V and J genes are TRBV19 and TRBJ2-1, with 14 nucleotides matching TRBD2. The CDR3 is made up of 23 amino acids. The V gene end was trimmed by 5 bases and the J gene end by 5 bases; junction bases not matched to a gene: 26. CDR1 is LNHDA, CDR2 SQIVND, per germline (reference sequence). CDR3 sequence: CASSEPGTSGSGVGVQWNNEQFF. CDR3 nucleotide sequence: TGTGCCAGTAGTGAGCCCGGGACTAGCGGGAGTGGAGTCGGGGTCCAATGGAACAATGAGCAGTTCTTC.

V gene TRBV18 combines with J gene TRBJ2-3; TRBD2 matches 10 bases. The ends lost 5 bases at V and 3 bases at J; junction bases unmatched: 5. The germline V gene encodes CDR1 KGHSH and CDR2 LQKENI. The CDR3 spans 15 residues. CDR3 sequence: CASSSSGGETDTQYF. Here the CDR3 DNA reads TGTGCCAGCTCATCGAGCGGGGGGGAGACAGATACGCAGTATTTT.

The rearrangement links TRBV6-1 to TRBJ2-3; the D is unclear. The CDR3 totals 14 residues. Germline V gene lookup returns CDR1 MNHNS and CDR2 SASEGT. Trimming took 0 bases from V and 1 from J, leaving 5 bases between them. CDR3 loop: CASSEAAGTDTQYF. In DNA form, the CDR3 reads TGTGCCAGCAGTGAAGCGGCGGGCACAGATACGCAGTATTTT.

The chain employs TRBV7-2 and TRBJ2-1, with 8 bases identical to TRBD2. J lost 10 bases, V lost 5 bases, and 7 bases had no gene match. Germline CDR1 is SGHTA and CDR2 is FQGNSA. There are 13 residues in the CDR3. This chain's CDR3 is CASSRGLVSEQFF. The DNA for the CDR3 is TGTGCCAGCAGCAGGGGACTAGTGTCCGAGCAGTTCTTC. The variable domain in full, with the rest retrieved from reference TRBV7-2 and TRBJ2-1, is GAGVSQSPSNKVTEKGKDVELRCDPISGHTALYWYRQSLGQGLEFLIYFQGNSAPDKSGLPSDRFSAERTGGSVSTLTIQRTQQEDSAVYLCASSRGLVSEQFFGPGTRLTVL.

The rearrangement links TRBV4-3 to TRBJ2-1, with 8 positions matching TRBD2. V dropped 3 bases and J dropped 0; count of bases not matched to a gene: 4. This CDR3 is 16 amino acids long. Germline CDR1 LGHNA, CDR2 YSLEER. In DNA form, the CDR3 reads TGCGCCAGCAGCCAGGGCGGGGGGACCTCCTACAATGAGCAGTTCTTC. Protein: CASSQGGGTSYNEQFF.

The chain uses TRBV11-2 and TRBJ2-7; D possibly corresponds to TRBD1 (6 bases). The V end was cut by 0 bases, the J end by 1 base, with 10 bases between. Germline V gene sequence: CDR1 SGHAT, CDR2 FQNNGV. The CDR3 loop spans 15 amino acids. CDR3 DNA: TGTGCCAGCAGCTTAGAACAACAGGGTTCCTACGAGCAGTACTTC. This translates into CASSLEQQGSYEQYF.

The chain is built from TRBV9 and TRBJ1-2; TRBD1 aligns across 8 bases. V shed 3 bases, J shed 4 bases, and the junction held 5 bases outside the gene matches. Germline loops: CDR1 SGDLS, CDR2 YYNGEE. The CDR3 is made up of 14 amino acids. CDR3 coding DNA: TGTGCCAGCAGCGCCAACAGGGGGACCTATGGCTACACCTTC. Protein: CASSANRGTYGYTF.

The chain recombines TRBV9 with TRBJ1-5; the D is unclear. The ends were cut back, 0 bases at V and 5 bases at J, with 12 bases in the middle. The CDR3 has 15 amino acids. Germline values: CDR1 SGDLS, CDR2 YYNGEE. The CDR3 coding sequence is TGTGCCAGCAGCGTAGCTGGAGGTCCTTATCAGCCCCAGCATTTT. Translating gives CASSVAGGPYQPQHF.

The chain recombines TRBV19 with TRBJ1-5; 8 positions agree with TRBD1. Germline CDR1 and CDR2: LNHDA and SQIVND (reference sequence). With V trimmed by 5 bases and J by 11 bases, 14 bases remained unmatched. This CDR3 contains 15 residues. The CDR3 reads CASSAHDRGDRSQHF. The DNA of the CDR3 is TGTGCCAGTAGTGCCCACGACAGGGGCGATAGGTCCCAGCATTTT.

The gene calls are TRBV6-5 and TRBJ1-1, with a possible D match to TRBD1 (6 bases). This CDR3 is built from 13 residues. Looked up from germline, CDR1 is MNHEY and CDR2 is SVGAGI. Trimming stripped 6 bases from V and 3 bases from J, with 11 bases between. Here the CDR3 reads CASRHNRDTEAFF. The DNA for the CDR3 is TGTGCCAGCAGGCACAACAGGGACACTGAAGCTTTCTTT.

Concerning this clone: Other DNA sequences in this specimen translate into the identical CDR3. This rearrangement joins TRBV9 to TRBJ1-1, with D unresolved. V lost 0 bases and J lost 1, with 4 bases in between. The CDR3 is 13 amino acids. The germline V gene encodes CDR1 SGDLS and CDR2 YYNGEE. The CDR3, as DNA: TGTGCCAGCAGCGTAGGTAGGAACACTGAAGCTTTCTTT. Translation gives CASSVGRNTEAFF.

This clone was seen only a few times. The chain links TRBV10-3 to TRBJ1-3; the match to TRBD1 covers 7 bases. V lost 10 bases, J lost 1 base, and 7 bases stayed unmatched. In germline, CDR1 is ENHRY, CDR2 SYGVKD. The length of the CDR3 is 14 residues. The CDR3 loop reads CATEGQLSGNTIYF. CDR3 nucleotide sequence: TGTGCCACCGAGGGACAGCTTTCTGGAAACACCATATATTTT.

This clone was counted a single time. The V and J genes are TRBV6-5 and TRBJ2-3, with 8 nucleotides matching TRBD2. CDR1 MNHEY and CDR2 SVGAGI come from the germline V gene. This CDR3 has 15 residues. Losses at the gene ends were 5 bases for V and 1 base for J; bases not matched to a gene: 5. The CDR3 spells CASSPGGARTDTQYF. The CDR3 DNA reads TGTGCCAGCAGTCCGGGGGGGGCCCGCACAGATACGCAGTATTTT.

The rearrangement uses TRBV5-8 and TRBJ1-5; possibly TRBD1 for D (5 bases). Germline CDR1 reads SGHTS; CDR2 reads YDEGEE. CDR3 length: 15 amino acids. Trimming removed 3 bases from V and 1 base from J, with 11 bases in between. The CDR3 spells CASSSFWGSNQPQHF. The CDR3 nucleotides read TGTGCCAGCAGCTCCTTTTGGGGCAGCAATCAGCCCCAGCATTTT.

In its sample, this clone was seen once. This chain joins TRBV19 and TRBJ2-1, with TRBD2 matching 10 bases. Germline V gene sequence: CDR1 LNHDA, CDR2 SQIVND (reference sequence). The trim removed 6 bases at V and 7 bases at J, leaving 9 bases unmatched. CDR3 length: 15 amino acids. CDR3: CASSREASGGNEQFF. CDR3 in DNA: TGTGCCAGTAGCCGGGAGGCTAGCGGGGGTAATGAGCAGTTCTTC.

The gene calls are TRBV7-9 and TRBJ2-3; a weak D match, TRBD1 (6 bases). Germline V gives CDR1 SEHNR, CDR2 FQNEAQ (reference sequence). The CDR3 length is 15 residues. V was shortened by 3 bases and J by 3 bases, with 13 bases between the two germline ends. CDR3 nucleotide sequence: TGTGCCAGCAGCTTCCGACAGGTCTATACAGATACGCAGTATTTT. Its protein product is CASSFRQVYTDTQYF.

This rearrangement joins TRBV30 to TRBJ1-1; D remains ambiguous. CDR1 is GTSNPN, CDR2 SVGIG, per germline (reference sequence). This CDR3 is built from 13 residues. V lost 1 base and J lost 2, with 8 bases in between. The CDR3 loop is CAWSAHTNTEAFF. CDR3 DNA: TGTGCCTGGAGTGCCCATACTAACACTGAAGCTTTCTTT.

The rearrangement joins TRBV27 to TRBJ2-1, with TRBD2 matching over 11 bases. The CDR3 spans 17 residues. The ends lost 5 bases at V and 8 bases at J; junction bases unmatched: 14. Germline CDR1 and CDR2: MNHEY and SMNVEV (reference sequence). The CDR3 DNA sequence: TGTGCCAGCAGTCCCCTCCTAGTAGCGGGAGGGACGGATGAGCAGTTCTTC. Its protein product is CASSPLLVAGGTDEQFF.

The chain carries TRBV7-2 and TRBJ2-7; 9 bases agree with TRBD1. Germline V gene data show CDR1 as SGHTA and CDR2 as FQGNSA. This CDR3 contains 14 residues. Unmatched junction bases numbered 3, after V lost 1 base and J lost 5 bases. CDR3 nucleotides: TGTGCCAGCAGCTTAGGGGGACAGGGCCACGAGCAGTACTTC. It translates to CASSLGGQGHEQYF.

The rearrangement uses TRBV27 and TRBJ2-3; 7 nucleotides align to TRBD2. The trim removed 9 bases at V and 11 bases at J, leaving 32 bases unmatched. The CDR3 contains 19 residues. Germline V gene data show CDR1 as MNHEY and CDR2 as SMNVEV (reference sequence). In nucleotides, the CDR3 is TGTGCCAGTAGACTACTGGTCCGGACTAGTAGTACTATGAAGTTCCGGCAGTATTTT. Its translation: CASRLLVRTSSTMKFRQYF.

The chain couples TRBV5-8 to TRBJ1-4; 7 bases fit TRBD1. The germline V gene has CDR1 SGHTS and CDR2 YDEGEE. V shed 4 bases, J shed 2 bases, and the junction held 11 bases outside the gene matches. The CDR3 extends over 17 amino acids. The CDR3 loop is CASSHYDRERTNEKLFF. The DNA for the CDR3 is TGTGCCAGCAGCCATTACGACAGGGAGAGGACTAATGAAAAACTGTTTTTT.

The chain couples TRBV5-4 to TRBJ2-3; 12 nucleotides match TRBD2. CDR1 and CDR2 (germline): SGHNT, YYREEE (reference sequence). J lost 4 bases, V lost 6 bases, and 9 bases had no gene match. The CDR3 totals 16 residues. The chain's CDR3 is CASTPLAGGKADTQYF. CDR3 coding DNA: TGTGCCAGCACACCTCTAGCGGGGGGGAAGGCAGATACGCAGTATTTT.

The V gene is TRBV7-3, the J gene TRBJ2-5, with a tentative D call TRBD1 (5 bases). Between the trimmed V and J ends, which lost 5 bases and 2 bases, there was a span of 15 bases. The CDR3 runs 15 residues. Germline CDR1 and CDR2: SGHTA and FQGTGA. The CDR3 DNA reads TGTGCCAGCAGCCTTCTTGGACACAATCAAGAGACCCAGTACTTC. This translates into CASSLLGHNQETQYF.

This clone appeared a single time. J is TRBJ2-7 and V is TRBV30; D is unclear. The length of the CDR3 is 14 residues. The V end lost 0 bases, the J end lost 0 bases, and 9 bases lay between the germline ends. Germline-derived CDR1 and CDR2 are GTSNPN and SVGIG (reference sequence). The CDR3 reads CAWSVGRYSYEQYF. For the CDR3, the DNA is TGTGCCTGGAGTGTAGGCAGGTACTCCTACGAGCAGTACTTC.

This clone was seen a single time. CDR3 coding DNA: TGCGCCAGCAGCCTGGGACTAGCGGGAGGCAATGAGCAGTTCTTC. Amino acids: CASSLGLAGGNEQFF. This sequence joins TRBV5-1 and TRBJ2-1; 15 bases are a match to TRBD2. Per germline, CDR1 SGHRS and CDR2 YFSETQ. V lost 4 bases, J lost 6 bases, and 2 bases stayed unmatched. The CDR3 spans 15 residues. Combining the CDR3 with reference TRBV5-1 and TRBJ2-1 gives the whole variable domain KAGVTQTPRYLIKTRGQQVTLSCSPISGHRSVSWYQQTPGQGLQFLFEYFSETQRNKGNFPGRFSGRQFSNSRSEMNVSTLELGDSALYLCASSLGLAGGNEQFFGPGTRLTVL.

The chain has TRBV6-6 and TRBJ2-3, with TRBD1 matching 8 bases. Germline lookup yields CDR1 MNHNY and CDR2 SVGAGI (reference sequence). With V trimmed by 5 bases and J by 11 bases, 6 bases remained unmatched. This CDR3 has 12 amino acids. CDR3 sequence (DNA): TGTGCCAGCAGTAAGGACAGGGAGAGGCAGTATTTT. Translated: CASSKDRERQYF.

This chain links TRBV5-1 with TRBJ1-2; 10 bases align to TRBD1. V lost 3 bases to trimming and J lost 4 bases; unmatched junction nucleotides: 6. Germline CDR1 and CDR2: SGHRS and YFSETQ. This CDR3 region has 15 residues. The CDR3 spells CASSSGDRGGYGYTF. DNA of the CDR3: TGCGCCAGCAGCTCCGGGGACAGGGGAGGCTATGGCTACACCTTC.

The CDR3 bases are TGTGCCAGCGCCTTAGCGGGAGGTGACAATGAGCAGTTCTTC. It codes for CASALAGGDNEQFF. The genes are TRBV2 and TRBJ2-1; 10 positions match TRBD2. CDR1 SNHLY and CDR2 FYNNEI come from the germline V gene. J gave up 5 bases and V 8 bases, and 6 bases lay outside the gene matches. There are 14 residues in the CDR3.

The V and J genes are TRBV5-4 and TRBJ2-1, with no clear D. CDR1 SGHNT and CDR2 YYREEE come from the germline V gene (reference sequence). The CDR3 has 12 residues. The V end lost 4 bases, the J end lost 5 bases, and 7 bases lay between the germline ends. CDR3 sequence: CASSPFNNEQFF. CDR3 DNA: TGTGCCAGCAGCCCGTTTAACAATGAGCAGTTCTTC. The variable domain in full, with the rest retrieved from reference TRBV5-4 and TRBJ2-1, is ETGVTQSPTHLIKTRGQQVTLRCSSQSGHNTVSWYQQALGQGPQFIFQYYREEENGRGNFPPRFSGLQFPNYSSELNVNALELDDSALYLCASSPFNNEQFFGPGTRLTVL.